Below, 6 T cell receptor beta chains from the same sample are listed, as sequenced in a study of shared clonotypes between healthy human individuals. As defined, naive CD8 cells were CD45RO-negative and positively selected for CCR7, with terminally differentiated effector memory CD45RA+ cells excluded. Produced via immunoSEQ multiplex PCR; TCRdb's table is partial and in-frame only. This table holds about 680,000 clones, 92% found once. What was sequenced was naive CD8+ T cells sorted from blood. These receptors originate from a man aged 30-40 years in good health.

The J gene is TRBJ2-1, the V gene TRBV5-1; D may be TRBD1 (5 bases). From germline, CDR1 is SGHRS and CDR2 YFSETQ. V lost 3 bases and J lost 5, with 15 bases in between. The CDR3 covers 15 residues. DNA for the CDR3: TGCGCCAGCAGCTCGCCATTGACAGCTCACAATGAGCAGTTCTTC. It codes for CASSSPLTAHNEQFF.

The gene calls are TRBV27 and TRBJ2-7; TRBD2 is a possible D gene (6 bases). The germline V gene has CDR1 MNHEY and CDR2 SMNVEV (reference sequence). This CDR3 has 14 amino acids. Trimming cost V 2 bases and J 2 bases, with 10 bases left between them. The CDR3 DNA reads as TGTGCCAGCAGTTTAGGCAGGACTACCTACGAGCAGTACTTC. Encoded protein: CASSLGRTTYEQYF.

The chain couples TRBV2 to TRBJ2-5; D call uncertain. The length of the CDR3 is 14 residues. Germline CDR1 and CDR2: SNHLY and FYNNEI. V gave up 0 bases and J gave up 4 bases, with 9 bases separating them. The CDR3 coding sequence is TGTGCCAGCAGTGAAGCGGTGCAGTCAGAGACCCAGTACTTC. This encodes CASSEAVQSETQYF.

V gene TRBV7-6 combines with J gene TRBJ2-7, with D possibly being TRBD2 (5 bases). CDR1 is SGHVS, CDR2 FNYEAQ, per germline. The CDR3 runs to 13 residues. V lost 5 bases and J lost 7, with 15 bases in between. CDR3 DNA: TGTGCCAGCAGCGGGAGTCAAGGTTGGGAGCAGTACTTC. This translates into CASSGSQGWEQYF.

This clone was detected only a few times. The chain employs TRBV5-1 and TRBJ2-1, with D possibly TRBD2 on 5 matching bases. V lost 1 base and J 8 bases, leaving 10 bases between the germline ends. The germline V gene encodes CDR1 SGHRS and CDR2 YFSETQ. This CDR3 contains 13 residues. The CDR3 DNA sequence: TGCGCCAGCAGCTTGACTAGTTCGGATGAGCAGTTCTTC. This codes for CASSLTSSDEQFF.

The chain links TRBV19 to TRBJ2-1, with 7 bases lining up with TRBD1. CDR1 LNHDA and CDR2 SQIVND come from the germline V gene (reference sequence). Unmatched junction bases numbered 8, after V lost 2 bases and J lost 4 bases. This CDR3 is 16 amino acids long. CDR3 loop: CASSIFGVTGYNEQFF. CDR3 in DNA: TGTGCCAGTAGTATATTTGGGGTGACAGGGTACAATGAGCAGTTCTTC.